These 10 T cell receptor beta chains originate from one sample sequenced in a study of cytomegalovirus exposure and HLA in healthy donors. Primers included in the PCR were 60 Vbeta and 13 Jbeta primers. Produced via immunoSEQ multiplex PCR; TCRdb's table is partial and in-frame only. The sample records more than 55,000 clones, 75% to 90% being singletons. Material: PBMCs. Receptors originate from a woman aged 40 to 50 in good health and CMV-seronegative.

CDR3 residues: CASSFGTTSTDTQYF. Written as DNA, the CDR3 is TGTGCCAGCAGCTTTGGGACTACCAGCACAGATACGCAGTATTTT. This sequence joins TRBV5-4 and TRBJ2-3; TRBD2 aligns across 7 bases. V shed 2 bases, J shed 0 bases, and the junction held 3 bases outside the gene matches. Per germline, CDR1 SGHNT and CDR2 YYREEE (reference sequence). CDR3 length: 15 amino acids. Using reference TRBV5-4 and TRBJ2-3 for the parts outside the CDR3, the full variable domain is ETGVTQSPTHLIKTRGQQVTLRCSSQSGHNTVSWYQQALGQGPQFIFQYYREEENGRGNFPPRFSGLQFPNYSSELNVNALELDDSALYLCASSFGTTSTDTQYFGPGTRLTVL.

The CDR3 DNA sequence: TGTGCCACCAGCGCATCTAGGGAGCTCGACACTGAAGCTTTCTTT. This codes for CATSASRELDTEAFF. V and J are TRBV15 and TRBJ1-1, with D uncertain. V shed 5 bases and J shed 3 bases, with 16 bases lying between them. CDR1 and CDR2 (germline): LNHNV, YYDKDF (reference sequence). CDR3 length: 15 residues.

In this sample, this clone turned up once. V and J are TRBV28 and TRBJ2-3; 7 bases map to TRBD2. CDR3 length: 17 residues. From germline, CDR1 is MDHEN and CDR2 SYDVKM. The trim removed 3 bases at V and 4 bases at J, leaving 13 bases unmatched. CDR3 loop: CASSFIVRAGSADTQYF. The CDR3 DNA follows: TGTGCCAGCAGTTTCATCGTCCGAGCGGGGTCGGCAGATACGCAGTATTTT.

In DNA form, the CDR3 reads TGTGCCAGTAGTCCGGGACAAAACTACGAGCAGTACTTC. Amino acid sequence: CASSPGQNYEQYF. V is TRBV19 and J is TRBJ2-7; perhaps TRBD1 as D (6 bases). Trimming cost V 5 bases and J 3 bases, with 11 bases left between them. Looked up from germline, CDR1 is LNHDA and CDR2 is SQIVND (reference sequence). The CDR3 contains 13 residues.

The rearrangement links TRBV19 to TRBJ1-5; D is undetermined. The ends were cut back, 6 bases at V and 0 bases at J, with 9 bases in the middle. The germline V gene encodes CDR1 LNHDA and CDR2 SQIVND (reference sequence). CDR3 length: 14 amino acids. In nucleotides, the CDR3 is TGTGCCAGTAGGGGCCGGGATAGCAATCAGCCCCAGCATTTT. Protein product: CASRGRDSNQPQHF.

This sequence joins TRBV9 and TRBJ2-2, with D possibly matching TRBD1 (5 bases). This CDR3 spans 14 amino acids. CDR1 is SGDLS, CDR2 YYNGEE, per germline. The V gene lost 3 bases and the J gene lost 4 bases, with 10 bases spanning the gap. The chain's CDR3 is CASSGQTSTGELFF. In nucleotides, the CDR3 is TGTGCCAGCAGCGGACAGACCTCCACCGGGGAGCTGTTTTTT.

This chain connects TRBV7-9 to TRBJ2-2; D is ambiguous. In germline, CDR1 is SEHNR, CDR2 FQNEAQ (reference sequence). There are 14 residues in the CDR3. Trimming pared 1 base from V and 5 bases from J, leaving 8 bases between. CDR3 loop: CASSLGGLTGELFF. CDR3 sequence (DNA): TGTGCCAGCAGCTTAGGAGGTTTAACCGGGGAGCTGTTTTTT.

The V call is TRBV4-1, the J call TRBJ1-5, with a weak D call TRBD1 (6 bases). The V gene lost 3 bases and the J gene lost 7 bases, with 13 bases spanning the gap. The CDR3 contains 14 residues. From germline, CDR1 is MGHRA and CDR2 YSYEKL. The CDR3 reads CASSQLAGGQPQHF. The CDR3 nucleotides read TGCGCCAGCAGCCAGCTGGCGGGGGGCCAGCCCCAGCATTTT.

The CDR3 bases are TGTGCCAGCAGTGAAGGGACAGGGTTTGGAAACACCATATATTTT. Translating it yields CASSEGTGFGNTIYF. The chain carries TRBV2 and TRBJ1-3, with 8 bases aligning to TRBD1. CDR1 SNHLY and CDR2 FYNNEI come from the germline V gene. V trimming: 1 base; J trimming: 3 bases; junction bases outside the gene matches: 2. The length of the CDR3 is 15 residues.

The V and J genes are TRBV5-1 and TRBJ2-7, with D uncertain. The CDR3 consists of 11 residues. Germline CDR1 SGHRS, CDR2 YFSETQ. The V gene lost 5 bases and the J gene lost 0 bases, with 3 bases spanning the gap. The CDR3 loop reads CASRASYEQYF. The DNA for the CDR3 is TGCGCCAGCAGGGCCTCCTACGAGCAGTACTTC.